The 13 T cell receptor beta chains below come from one sample, sequenced in a study of neurological immune-mediated disorders. TCRdb re-called the 5' RACE reads with MiXCR, one entry per CDR3 protein. The sample gives about 65,000 distinct CDR3 sequences, approximately 4.1% of which show up once; roughly 2.7% is in the top ten. The source material was PBMCs. These TCRs come from a man aged 45-65 years with multiple sclerosis.

This clonotype was seen many times. V usage is TRBV7-3 and J usage is TRBJ2-5, with a possible D match to TRBD2 (5 bases). V lost 5 bases to trimming and J lost 1 base, with 11 bases between them. Germline CDR1 reads SGHTA; CDR2 reads FQGTGA. The CDR3 is made up of 14 amino acids. The CDR3 spells CASSRSGPQETQYF. CDR3 sequence (DNA): TGTGCCAGCAGCCGAAGCGGACCCCAAGAGACCCAGTACTTC.

This clonotype was seen a few times. This chain uses TRBV5-1 with TRBJ2-7, with D hard to call. From germline, CDR1 is SGHRS and CDR2 YFSETQ. V gave up 1 base and J gave up 0 bases, with 11 bases separating them. The CDR3 totals 15 residues. The chain's CDR3 is CASSLLSGTSYEQYF. Here the CDR3 DNA reads TGCGCCAGCAGCTTGCTCTCGGGTACCTCCTACGAGCAGTACTTC.

Many counts were recorded for this clonotype. This sequence joins TRBV11-2 and TRBJ2-1, with TRBD2 as a possible D gene (7 bases). This CDR3 contains 15 residues. V dropped 6 bases and J dropped 0 bases, with 12 bases sitting between them. The V gene's germline CDR1 is SGHAT and CDR2 FQNNGV. CDR3 nucleotide sequence: TGTGCCAGCAGAACTAGGGGGGGCTCCTACAATGAGCAGTTCTTC. Translated: CASRTRGGSYNEQFF.

This clonotype has ten or more counts. The rearrangement links TRBV7-9 to TRBJ1-2; D is possibly TRBD1 (6 bases). The CDR3 covers 13 residues. Trimming removed 5 bases at V and 7 bases at J, with 14 bases between. CDR1 is SEHNR, CDR2 FQNEAQ, per germline (reference sequence). DNA for the CDR3: TGTGCCAGCAGCCTCCCAATCAGGGGTGGCTACACCTTC. As protein: CASSLPIRGGYTF.

The table lists this clonotype with many counts. The chain has TRBV9 and TRBJ1-1; perhaps TRBD1 as D (6 bases). With 0 bases removed from V and 10 bases from J, the gap between germline ends came to 19 bases. Germline V gene data show CDR1 as SGDLS and CDR2 as YYNGEE. This CDR3 comprises 15 residues. CDR3 residues: CASSVADGSLGGAFF. The CDR3 nucleotides read TGTGCCAGCAGCGTAGCTGATGGAAGCCTAGGGGGAGCTTTCTTT.

This clonotype was counted ten times or more. The chain uses TRBV12-3 or TRBV12-4 and TRBJ2-1; 10 bases line up with TRBD2. J was trimmed by 0 bases and V by 2 bases; bases with no gene match: 1. This CDR3 has 16 amino acids. In nucleotides, the CDR3 is TGTGCCAGCAGTTTACCTAGCGGGAGCTCCTACAATGAGCAGTTCTTC. Translating it yields CASSLPSGSSYNEQFF.

This clonotype has a count of ten or more. The gene calls are TRBV7-9 and TRBJ2-1; 9 bases line up with TRBD1. Trimming took 1 base from V and 0 from J; bases not matched to a gene: 4. This CDR3 has 17 amino acids. Looked up from germline, CDR1 is SEHNR and CDR2 is FQNEAQ (reference sequence). The CDR3 region is CASSLGTGASSYNEQFF. CDR3 bases: TGTGCCAGCAGCTTAGGGACAGGGGCCAGCTCCTACAATGAGCAGTTCTTC.

Only a few counts were recorded for this clonotype. This chain connects TRBV18 to TRBJ1-2, with 9 bases matching TRBD1. After removal of 3 bases from V and 4 bases from J, the junction contained 9 bases not matched to a gene. CDR3 size: 16 residues. CDR1 and CDR2 from the germline V gene are KGHSH and LQKENI. CDR3 in amino acids: CASSPIGTGNGYGYTF. The CDR3 region has the DNA TGTGCCAGCTCACCTATAGGGACAGGGAATGGCTATGGCTACACCTTC.

This clonotype has a count of ten or more. The chain joins TRBV5-1 to TRBJ2-3; 8 bases align to TRBD1. The CDR3 has 16 amino acids. Germline loops: CDR1 SGHRS, CDR2 YFSETQ. With V trimmed by 3 bases and J by 5 bases, 11 bases remained unmatched. This chain's CDR3 is CASSSEPTGAGDTQYF. CDR3 DNA sequence: TGCGCCAGCAGCTCCGAACCGACAGGGGCGGGAGATACGCAGTATTTT.

This clonotype was found a few times. The CDR3 sequence: CASSPPRAAGTEAFF. CDR3 bases: TGTGCCAGCAGCCCCCCCCGAGCGGCTGGCACTGAAGCTTTCTTT. V is TRBV7-2 and J is TRBJ1-1; D unresolved. The CDR3 is 15 amino acids. V was pared by 5 bases and J by 4 bases, with 17 bases between. Germline-derived CDR1 and CDR2 are SGHTA and FQGNSA.

The table lists this clonotype with many counts. The V gene is TRBV5-1, the J gene TRBJ2-5; no definite D call. Trimming removed 0 bases from V and 5 bases from J, with 8 bases in between. There are 13 residues in the CDR3. CDR1 and CDR2 from the germline V gene are SGHRS and YFSETQ. The CDR3 reads CASSLARGETQYF. CDR3 DNA sequence: TGCGCCAGCAGCTTGGCCCGTGGGGAGACCCAGTACTTC. Using reference TRBV5-1 and TRBJ2-5 for the parts outside the CDR3, the full variable domain is KAGVTQTPRYLIKTRGQQVTLSCSPISGHRSVSWYQQTPGQGLQFLFEYFSETQRNKGNFPGRFSGRQFSNSRSEMNVSTLELGDSALYLCASSLARGETQYFGPGTRLLVL.

In its sample, this clonotype was seen many times. The chain recombines TRBV9 with TRBJ1-2; a possible D gene is TRBD1 (6 bases). The CDR3 sequence is 14 residues long. Per germline, CDR1 SGDLS and CDR2 YYNGEE. V lost 0 bases and J lost 6, with 12 bases in between. The DNA of the CDR3 is TGTGCCAGCAGCGTAGATTCCAGGGGTCATGGCTACACCTTC. This codes for CASSVDSRGHGYTF.

This clonotype was seen many times. This chain uses TRBV12-3 or TRBV12-4 with TRBJ2-5; the D call may be TRBD1 or TRBD2 (5 bases each). The V end lost 7 bases, the J end lost 5 bases, and 8 bases lay between the germline ends. CDR3 length equals 11 residues. The CDR3 bases are TGTGCCAGCACGGGGACCGAGACCCAGTACTTC. Translation gives CASTGTETQYF.